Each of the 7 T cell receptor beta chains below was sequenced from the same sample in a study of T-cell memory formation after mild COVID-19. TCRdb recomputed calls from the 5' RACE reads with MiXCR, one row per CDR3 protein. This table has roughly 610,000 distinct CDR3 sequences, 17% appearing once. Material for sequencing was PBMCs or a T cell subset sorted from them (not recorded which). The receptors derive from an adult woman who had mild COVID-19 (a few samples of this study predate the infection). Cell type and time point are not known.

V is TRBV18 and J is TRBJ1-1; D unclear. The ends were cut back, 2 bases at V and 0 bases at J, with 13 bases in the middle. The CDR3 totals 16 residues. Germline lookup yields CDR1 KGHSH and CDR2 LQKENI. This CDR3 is CASSPGWVGVNTEAFF. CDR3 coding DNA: TGTGCCAGCTCACCAGGTTGGGTTGGGGTGAACACTGAAGCTTTCTTT.

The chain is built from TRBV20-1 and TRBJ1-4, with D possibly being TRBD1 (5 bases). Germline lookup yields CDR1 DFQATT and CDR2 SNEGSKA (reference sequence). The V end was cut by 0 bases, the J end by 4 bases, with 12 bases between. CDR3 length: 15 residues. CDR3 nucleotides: TGCAGTGCTAGAGAAATAGGGGCACATAATGAAAAACTGTTTTTT. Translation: CSAREIGAHNEKLFF.

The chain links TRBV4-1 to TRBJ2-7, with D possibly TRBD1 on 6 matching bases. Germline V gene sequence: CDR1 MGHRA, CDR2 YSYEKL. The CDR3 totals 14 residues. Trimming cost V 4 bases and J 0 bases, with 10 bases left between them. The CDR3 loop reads CASSRDTSSYEQYF. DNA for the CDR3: TGCGCCAGCAGCCGGGACACTAGCTCCTACGAGCAGTACTTC.

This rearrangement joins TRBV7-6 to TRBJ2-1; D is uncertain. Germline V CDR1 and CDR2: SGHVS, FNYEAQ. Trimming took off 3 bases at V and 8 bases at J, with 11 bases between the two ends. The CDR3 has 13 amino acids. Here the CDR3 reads CASSLVRVHEQFF. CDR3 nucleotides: TGTGCCAGCAGCTTGGTTCGGGTTCATGAGCAGTTCTTC.

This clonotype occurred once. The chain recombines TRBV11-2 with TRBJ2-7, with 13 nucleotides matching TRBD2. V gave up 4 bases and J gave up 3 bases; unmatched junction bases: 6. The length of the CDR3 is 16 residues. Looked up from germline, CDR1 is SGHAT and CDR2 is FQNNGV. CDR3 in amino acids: CASSSWTSGRVYEQYF. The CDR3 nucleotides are TGTGCCAGCAGCTCCTGGACTAGCGGGAGAGTCTACGAGCAGTACTTC. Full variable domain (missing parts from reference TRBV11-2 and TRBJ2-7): EAGVAQSPRYKIIEKRQSVAFWCNPISGHATLYWYQQILGQGPKLLIQFQNNGVVDDSQLPKDRFSAERLKGVDSTLKIQPAKLEDSAVYLCASSSWTSGRVYEQYFGPGTRLTVT.

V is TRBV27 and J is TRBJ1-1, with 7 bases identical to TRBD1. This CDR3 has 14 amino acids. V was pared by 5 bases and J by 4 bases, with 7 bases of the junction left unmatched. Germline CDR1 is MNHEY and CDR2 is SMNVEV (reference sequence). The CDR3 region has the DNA TGTGCCAGCAGTACAGGGGTCTTGGGCACTGAAGCTTTCTTT. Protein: CASSTGVLGTEAFF.

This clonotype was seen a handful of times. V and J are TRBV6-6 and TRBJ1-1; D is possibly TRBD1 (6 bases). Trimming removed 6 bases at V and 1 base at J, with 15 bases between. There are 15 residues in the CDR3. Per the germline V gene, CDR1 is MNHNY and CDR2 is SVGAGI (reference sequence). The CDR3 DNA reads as TGTGCCAGCAGATCTACAGGGACGGAGAACACTGAAGCTTTCTTT. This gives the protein CASRSTGTENTEAFF.